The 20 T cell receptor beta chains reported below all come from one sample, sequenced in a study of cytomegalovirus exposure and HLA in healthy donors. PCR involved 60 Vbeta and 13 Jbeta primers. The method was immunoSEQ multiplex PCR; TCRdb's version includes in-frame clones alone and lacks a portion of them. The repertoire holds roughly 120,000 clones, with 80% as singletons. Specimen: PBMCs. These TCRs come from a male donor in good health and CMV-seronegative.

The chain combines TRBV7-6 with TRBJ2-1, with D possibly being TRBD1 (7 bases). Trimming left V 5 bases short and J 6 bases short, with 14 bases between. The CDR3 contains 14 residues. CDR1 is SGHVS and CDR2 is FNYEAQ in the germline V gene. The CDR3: CASSRETGSNEQFF. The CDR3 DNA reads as TGTGCCAGCAGCCGGGAGACAGGGAGCAATGAGCAGTTCTTC.

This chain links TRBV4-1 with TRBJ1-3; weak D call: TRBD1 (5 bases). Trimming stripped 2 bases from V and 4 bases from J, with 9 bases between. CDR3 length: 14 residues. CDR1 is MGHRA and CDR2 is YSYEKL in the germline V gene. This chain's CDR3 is CASSQRGPGNTIYF. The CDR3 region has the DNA TGCGCCAGCAGCCAAAGGGGTCCCGGAAACACCATATATTTT.

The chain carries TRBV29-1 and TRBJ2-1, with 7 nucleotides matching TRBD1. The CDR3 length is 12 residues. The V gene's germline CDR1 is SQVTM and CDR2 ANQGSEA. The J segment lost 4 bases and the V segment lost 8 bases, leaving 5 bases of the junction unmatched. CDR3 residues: CSTGQAYNEQFF. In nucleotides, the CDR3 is TGCAGCACTGGACAGGCTTACAATGAGCAGTTCTTC.

In nucleotides, the CDR3 is TGTGCCAGCAGCACCCGACGGGGGGCGAGAAGGGGGGAGCAGTTCTTC. Its translation: CASSTRRGARRGEQFF. The chain has TRBV5-6 and TRBJ2-1; D is possibly TRBD2 (7 bases). In germline, CDR1 is SGHDT, CDR2 YYEEEE. Trimming took off 4 bases at V and 10 bases at J, with 24 bases between the two ends. This CDR3 region has 16 residues.

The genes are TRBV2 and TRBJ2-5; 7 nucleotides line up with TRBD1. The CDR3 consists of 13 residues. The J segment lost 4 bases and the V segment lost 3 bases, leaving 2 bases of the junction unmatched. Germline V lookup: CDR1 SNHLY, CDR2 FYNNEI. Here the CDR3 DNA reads TGTGCCAGCAGTGAGGCAGGGGGAGAGACCCAGTACTTC. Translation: CASSEAGGETQYF. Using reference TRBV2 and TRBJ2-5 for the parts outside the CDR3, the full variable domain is EPEVTQTPSHQVTQMGQEVILRCVPISNHLYFYWYRQILGQKVEFLVSFYNNEISEKSEIFDDQFSVERPDGSNFTLKIRSTKLEDSAMYFCASSEAGGETQYFGPGTRLLVL.

The CDR3 spells CASSLGGEETQYF. In nucleotides, the CDR3 is TGCGCCAGCAGCTTGGGGGGGGAAGAGACCCAGTACTTC. The chain couples TRBV5-1 to TRBJ2-5; maybe TRBD2 (6 bases). Trimming took off 0 bases at V and 3 bases at J, with 6 bases between the two ends. CDR3 length equals 13 residues. Germline-derived CDR1 and CDR2 are SGHRS and YFSETQ.

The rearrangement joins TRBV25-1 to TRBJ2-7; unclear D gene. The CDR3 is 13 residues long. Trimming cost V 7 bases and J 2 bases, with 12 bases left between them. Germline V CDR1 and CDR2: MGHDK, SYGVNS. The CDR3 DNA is TGTGCCAGCATGCTTCCCGGAGCCTACGAGCAGTACTTC. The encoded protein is CASMLPGAYEQYF.

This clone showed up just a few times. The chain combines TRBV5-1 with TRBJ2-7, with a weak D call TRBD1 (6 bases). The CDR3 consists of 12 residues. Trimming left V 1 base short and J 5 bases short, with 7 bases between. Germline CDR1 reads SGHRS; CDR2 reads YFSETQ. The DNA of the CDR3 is TGCGCCAGCAGCTTGTCAGGGGACGAGCAGTACTTC. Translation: CASSLSGDEQYF.

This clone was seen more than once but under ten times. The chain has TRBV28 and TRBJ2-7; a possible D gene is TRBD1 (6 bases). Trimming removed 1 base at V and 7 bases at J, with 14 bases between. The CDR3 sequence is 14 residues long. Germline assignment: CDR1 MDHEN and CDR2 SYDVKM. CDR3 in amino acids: CASSLYARGGEQYF. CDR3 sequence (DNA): TGTGCCAGCAGTTTATATGCCAGGGGCGGTGAGCAGTACTTC. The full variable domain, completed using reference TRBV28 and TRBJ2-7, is DVKVTQSSRYLVKRTGEKVFLECVQDMDHENMFWYRQDPGLGLRLIYFSYDVKMKEKGDIPEGYSVSREKKERFSLILESASTNQTSMYLCASSLYARGGEQYFGPGTRLTVT.

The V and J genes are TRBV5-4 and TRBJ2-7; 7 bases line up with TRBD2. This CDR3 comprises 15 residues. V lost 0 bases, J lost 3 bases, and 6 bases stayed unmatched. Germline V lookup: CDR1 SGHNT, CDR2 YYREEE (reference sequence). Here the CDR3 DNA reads TGTGCCAGCAGCTTGGCGGCTAGCGGAAACTACGAGCAGTACTTC. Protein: CASSLAASGNYEQYF.

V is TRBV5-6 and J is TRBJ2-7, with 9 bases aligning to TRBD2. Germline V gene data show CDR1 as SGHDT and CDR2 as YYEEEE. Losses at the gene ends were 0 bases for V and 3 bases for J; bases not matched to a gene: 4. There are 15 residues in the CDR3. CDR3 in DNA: TGTGCCAGCAGCTTGGTTGGTAGCGGGAGCTACGAGCAGTACTTC. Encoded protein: CASSLVGSGSYEQYF.

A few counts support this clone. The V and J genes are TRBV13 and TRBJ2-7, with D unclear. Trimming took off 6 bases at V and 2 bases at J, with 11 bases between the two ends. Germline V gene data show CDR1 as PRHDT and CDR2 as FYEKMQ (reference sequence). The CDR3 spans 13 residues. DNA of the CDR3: TGTGCCAGCAGAGTGGTTGGAGCCTACGAGCAGTACTTC. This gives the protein CASRVVGAYEQYF.

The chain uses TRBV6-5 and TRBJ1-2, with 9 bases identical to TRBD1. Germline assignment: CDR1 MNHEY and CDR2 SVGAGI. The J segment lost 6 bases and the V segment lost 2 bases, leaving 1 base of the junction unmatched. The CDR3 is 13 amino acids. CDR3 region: CASSYRDRDGYTF. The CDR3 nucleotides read TGTGCCAGCAGTTACCGGGACAGGGATGGCTACACCTTC.

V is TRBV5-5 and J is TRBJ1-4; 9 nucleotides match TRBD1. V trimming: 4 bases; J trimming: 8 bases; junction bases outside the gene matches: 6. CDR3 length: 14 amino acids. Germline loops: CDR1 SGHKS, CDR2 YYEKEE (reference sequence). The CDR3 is CASSVGQGSEKLFF. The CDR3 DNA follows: TGTGCCAGCAGCGTCGGACAGGGGTCGGAAAAACTGTTTTTT. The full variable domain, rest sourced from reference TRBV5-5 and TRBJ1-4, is DAGVTQSPTHLIKTRGQQVTLRCSPISGHKSVSWYQQVLGQGPQFIFQYYEKEERGRGNFPDRFSARQFPNYSSELNVNALLLGDSALYLCASSVGQGSEKLFFGSGTQLSVL.

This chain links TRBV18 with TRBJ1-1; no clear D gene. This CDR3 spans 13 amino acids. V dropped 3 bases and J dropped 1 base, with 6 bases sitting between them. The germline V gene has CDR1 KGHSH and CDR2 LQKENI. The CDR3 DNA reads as TGTGCCAGCTCACCCCCGGGGAACACTGAAGCTTTCTTT. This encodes CASSPPGNTEAFF.

The CDR3 DNA reads as TGTGCCAGCAGCACGACTAGCGGGGGGACCTACAATGAGCAGTTCTTC. The encoded protein is CASSTTSGGTYNEQFF. The chain uses TRBV28 and TRBJ2-1; TRBD2 agrees at 13 bases. J lost 2 bases, V lost 6 bases, and 4 bases had no gene match. Germline V gene data show CDR1 as MDHEN and CDR2 as SYDVKM. The CDR3 is made up of 16 amino acids.

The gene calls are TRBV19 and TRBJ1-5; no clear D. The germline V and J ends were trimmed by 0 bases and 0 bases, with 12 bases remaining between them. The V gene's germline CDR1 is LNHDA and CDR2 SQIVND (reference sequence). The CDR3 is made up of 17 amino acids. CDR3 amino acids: CASSIDHSGISNQPQHF. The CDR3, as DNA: TGTGCCAGTAGTATAGACCATTCGGGGATTAGCAATCAGCCCCAGCATTTT.

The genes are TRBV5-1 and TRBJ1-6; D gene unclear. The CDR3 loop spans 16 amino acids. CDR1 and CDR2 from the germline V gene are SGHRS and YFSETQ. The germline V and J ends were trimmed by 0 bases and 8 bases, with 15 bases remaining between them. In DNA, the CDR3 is TGCGCCAGCAGCTTGGGTGGAGGACTGGTAGATTCACCCCTCCACTTT. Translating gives CASSLGGGLVDSPLHF. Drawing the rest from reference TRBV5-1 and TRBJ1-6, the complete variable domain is KAGVTQTPRYLIKTRGQQVTLSCSPISGHRSVSWYQQTPGQGLQFLFEYFSETQRNKGNFPGRFSGRQFSNSRSEMNVSTLELGDSALYLCASSLGGGLVDSPLHFGNGTRLTVT.

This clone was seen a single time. This CDR3 is CAWSGMRTSGTNEQFF. The CDR3 DNA follows: TGTGCCTGGAGTGGAATGAGGACTAGCGGAACTAATGAGCAGTTCTTC. V usage is TRBV30 and J usage is TRBJ2-1; 10 nucleotides match TRBD2. The germline V gene has CDR1 GTSNPN and CDR2 SVGIG (reference sequence). This CDR3 has 16 amino acids. After removal of 1 base from V and 7 bases from J, the junction contained 10 bases not matched to a gene.

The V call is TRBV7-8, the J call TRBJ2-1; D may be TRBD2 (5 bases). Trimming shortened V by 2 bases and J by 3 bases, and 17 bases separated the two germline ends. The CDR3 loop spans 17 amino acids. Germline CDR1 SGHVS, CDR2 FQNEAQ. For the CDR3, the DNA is TGTGCCAGCAGCTTAAGTCTTGAGGGCCGTAGCTACAATGAGCAGTTCTTC. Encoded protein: CASSLSLEGRSYNEQFF.